A selection of T cell receptor beta chains follows, all from one sample in a study of preoperative IRX-2 immunotherapy in early breast cancer. The repertoire was sequenced with immunoSEQ multiplex PCR; TCRdb's copy has only in-frame clones and lacks some. The sample consists of about 28,000 clones, 82% of them appearing once. The specimen was obtained from a patient treated with IRX-2 immunotherapy. These receptors all stem from a human donor with breast cancer. The CDR3 runs from the conserved cysteine through the conserved F or W. A D gene is named only where the DNA matches it firmly. Expanded clones are given a class, and other clones once, few, many or no size at all.

TRBJ2-3,-,TRBV11-3,few,CASSLTERGTTDTQYF,TGTGCCAGCAGCCTCACCGAAAGGGGGACCACAGATACGCAGTATTTT
TRBJ2-7,-,TRBV7-1,once,CASSPDSSSYEQYF,TGTGCCAGCAGCCCCGACAGCAGCTCCTACGAGCAGTACTTC
TRBJ2-7,TRBD1,TRBV6-8,-,CASSTPQGIGTYEQYF,TGTGCCAGCAGTACCCCACAGGGGATCGGCACCTACGAGCAGTACTTC
TRBJ2-3,-,TRBV29-1,-,CSVVREDTDTQYF,TGCAGCGTAGTCAGGGAAGACACAGATACGCAGTATTTT
TRBJ1-3,-,TRBV11-3,-,CASSSGTFSGNTIYF,TGTGCCAGCAGCTCCGGGACTTTCTCTGGAAACACCATATATTTT
TRBJ1-2,-,TRBV10-3,few,CAISERRGSHGYTF,TGTGCCATCAGTGAGAGGAGGGGGTCCCATGGCTACACCTTC
TRBJ2-7,TRBD2,TRBV28,-,CASSLLRTSASYEQYF,TGTGCCAGCAGTTTATTACGGACTAGCGCTTCCTACGAGCAGTACTTC
TRBJ1-1,-,TRBV6-1,-,CASSEAGGNTEAFF,TGTGCCAGCAGTGAAGCGGGGGGCAACACTGAAGCTTTCTTT
TRBJ2-1,TRBD2,TRBV28,-,CASSSMTSGSPYEQFF,TGTGCCAGCAGTTCAATGACTAGCGGGAGCCCCTATGAGCAGTTCTTC
TRBJ2-2,-,TRBV30,-,CAWSAVGELFF,TGTGCCTGGTCGGCGGTCGGGGAGCTGTTTTTT
TRBJ2-7,-,TRBV6-8,-,CASRPPRFDEQYF,TGTGCCAGCAGACCTCCCCGTTTCGACGAGCAGTACTTC
TRBJ2-1,-,TRBV6-8,-,CASSDLAGQYNEQFF,TGTGCCAGCAGTGATCTGGCAGGGCAGTACAATGAGCAGTTCTTC
TRBJ2-5,-,TRBV6-8,-,CASFTRAMRWETQYF,TGTGCCAGCTTTACCCGGGCCATGAGGTGGGAGACCCAGTACTTC
TRBJ1-6,-,TRBV7-6,-,CASSLIARGGLNSPLHF,TGTGCCAGCAGCTTGATCGCAAGGGGGGGGCTAAATTCACCCCTCCACTTT
TRBJ2-7,TRBD1,TRBV11-3,few,CASSLGQGGYEQYF,TGTGCCAGCAGCCTAGGACAGGGGGGCTACGAGCAGTACTTC
TRBJ2-1,-,TRBV7-1,-,CASSRGSYNEQFF,TGTGCCAGCAGCCGCGGCTCCTACAATGAGCAGTTCTTC
TRBJ1-3,-,TRBV6-8,-,CASSPGTFPGNTIYF,TGTGCCAGCAGCCCTGGGACATTCCCCGGAAACACCATATATTTT
TRBJ2-1,-,TRBV7-6,-,CASSLVVGSYNEQFF,TGTGCCAGCAGCTTGGTGGTGGGGTCCTACAATGAGCAGTTCTTC
TRBJ2-7,-,TRBV6-8,-,CASSVDYRDGEQYF,TGTGCCAGCAGTGTCGATTACAGGGATGGGGAGCAGTACTTC
TRBJ2-2,-,TRBV5-1,-,CASSRGGTRNTGELFF,TGCGCCAGCAGCCGAGGAGGGACGAGGAACACCGGGGAGCTGTTTTTT
TRBJ1-2,-,TRBV1,-,CASSQETGFYGYTF,TGCGCCAGCAGCCAAGAGACAGGGTTCTATGGCTACACCTTC
TRBJ2-7,-,TRBV29-1,-,CSVKEPGLEQYF,TGCAGCGTTAAGGAACCGGGACTCGAGCAGTACTTC
TRBJ1-3,-,TRBV7-2,-,CASSLTNRAGNTIYF,TGTGCCAGCAGCCTCACCAACAGGGCTGGAAACACCATATATTTT
TRBJ2-6,TRBD1,TRBV11-3,once,CASRSQGAGANVLTF,TGTGCCAGCAGGTCTCAGGGGGCTGGGGCCAACGTCCTGACTTTC
TRBJ2-6,TRBD1,TRBV23-1,-,CASSPGQGTAGANVLTF,TGCGCCAGCAGTCCGGGACAGGGAACGGCTGGGGCCAACGTCCTGACTTTC
TRBJ1-2,-,TRBV10-3,-,CAISEWIETGGGYTF,TGTGCCATCAGTGAGTGGATTGAGACAGGAGGTGGCTACACCTTC
TRBJ1-2,TRBD1,TRBV6-8,-,CASSYSGTDGYTF,TGTGCCAGCAGTTACTCCGGGACAGACGGCTACACCTTC